The rows below give T cell receptor beta chains drawn from one sample of a study of T-cell memory formation after mild COVID-19. TCRdb reprocessed the 5' RACE reads via MiXCR and lists one record per CDR3 protein. The sample lists under 250,000 distinct CDR3 sequences; approximately 10% were seen once. Sequenced: PBMCs or a T cell subset sorted from them (not recorded which). These receptors were taken from a man between 18 and 35 years old who had mild COVID-19 (a few samples of this study predate the infection). Cell type and time point are not known. Both conserved end residues are part of each CDR3. Fields, in order: D gene, J gene, V gene, clone size, CDR3 DNA, CDR3 protein. D genes are given only for firm matches. Only some rows state a clone size, as once, few, many or a class for expanded clones.

d_gene: NA
j_gene: TRBJ1-3
v_gene: TRBV2
abundance: NA
CDR3nt: TGTGCCAGCAGTGAAACAGCTGGAAACACCATATATTTT
CDR3aa: CASSETAGNTIYF

d_gene: NA
j_gene: TRBJ1-1
v_gene: TRBV3-1
abundance: few
CDR3nt: TGTGCCAGCAGCCAAGAACTGTCCGCGGGCCCTCTGAACACTGAAGCTTTCTTT
CDR3aa: CASSQELSAGPLNTEAFF

d_gene: NA
j_gene: TRBJ2-5
v_gene: TRBV12-3/TRBV12-4
abundance: once
CDR3nt: TGTGCCAGCACACCCACGTTAGGGGCCCTTTCAGAGACCCAGTACTTC
CDR3aa: CASTPTLGALSETQYF

d_gene: NA
j_gene: TRBJ2-3
v_gene: TRBV5-1
abundance: NA
CDR3nt: TGCGCCAGCAGCTGGGACCATACGCAGTATTTT
CDR3aa: CASSWDHTQYF

d_gene: NA
j_gene: TRBJ2-7
v_gene: TRBV27
abundance: NA
CDR3nt: TGTGCCAGCGGGTTCGACGGGGGCTCCTACGAGCAGTACTTC
CDR3aa: CASGFDGGSYEQYF

d_gene: TRBD1
j_gene: TRBJ2-1
v_gene: TRBV5-1
abundance: NA
CDR3nt: TGCGCCAGCGAAGATTCAGGGGGCCCTATCAATGAGCAGTTCTTC
CDR3aa: CASEDSGGPINEQFF

d_gene: NA
j_gene: TRBJ2-1
v_gene: TRBV12-3/TRBV12-4
abundance: few
CDR3nt: TGTGCCAGCAGTTTAGGCTCGGTCAATGAGCAGTTCTTC
CDR3aa: CASSLGSVNEQFF

d_gene: NA
j_gene: TRBJ1-6
v_gene: TRBV5-1
abundance: many
CDR3nt: TGCGCCAGCACCGGGAATTGGGAGCGTAATTCACCCCTCCACTTT
CDR3aa: CASTGNWERNSPLHF

d_gene: NA
j_gene: TRBJ2-3
v_gene: TRBV11-2
abundance: NA
CDR3nt: TGTGCCAGCAGCTCTCCCTCCCGTTACCGCGTTTTATCTATGGATACGCAGTATTTT
CDR3aa: CASSSPSRYRVLSMDTQYF

d_gene: NA
j_gene: TRBJ2-1
v_gene: TRBV12-3/TRBV12-4
abundance: NA
CDR3nt: TGTGCCAGCAATAGGGGGGAGTATGAGCAGTTCTTC
CDR3aa: CASNRGEYEQFF

d_gene: NA
j_gene: TRBJ2-5
v_gene: TRBV5-4
abundance: NA
CDR3nt: TGTGCCAGCAGCTTGTCGGGACCACGGGAGACCCAGTACTTC
CDR3aa: CASSLSGPRETQYF

d_gene: NA
j_gene: TRBJ2-6
v_gene: TRBV4-3
abundance: many
CDR3nt: TGCGCCAGCAGCCAAGAGGTGGACGGAGGCCTAGGTGGGGCCAACGTCCTGACTTTC
CDR3aa: CASSQEVDGGLGGANVLTF

d_gene: NA
j_gene: TRBJ2-5
v_gene: TRBV4-2
abundance: many
CDR3nt: TGTGCCAGCAGCCAAGCATCAAAAGACTCGATCCAGTACTTC
CDR3aa: CASSQASKDSIQYF

d_gene: NA
j_gene: TRBJ1-2
v_gene: TRBV7-9
abundance: NA
CDR3nt: TGTGCCAGCATCTTAGGAGGAGACTATGGCTACACCTTC
CDR3aa: CASILGGDYGYTF

d_gene: NA
j_gene: TRBJ2-6
v_gene: TRBV6-5
abundance: many
CDR3nt: TGTGCCAGCAGTTCAGAGGCCTCTGGGGCCAACGTCCTGACTTTC
CDR3aa: CASSSEASGANVLTF

d_gene: TRBD2
j_gene: TRBJ2-5
v_gene: TRBV12-3/TRBV12-4
abundance: NA
CDR3nt: TGTGCCAGCTTAAACGGGGGGGCCGGACAGACCCAGTACTTC
CDR3aa: CASLNGGAGQTQYF

d_gene: NA
j_gene: TRBJ2-7
v_gene: TRBV6-5
abundance: NA
CDR3nt: TGTGCCAGCAGGGAAACAGGGTCCTACGAGCAGTACTTC
CDR3aa: CASRETGSYEQYF

d_gene: TRBD1
j_gene: TRBJ2-1
v_gene: TRBV6-1
abundance: NA
CDR3nt: TGTGCCAGCAGTAAAACAGGGGGCAACAATGAGCAGTTCTTC
CDR3aa: CASSKTGGNNEQFF